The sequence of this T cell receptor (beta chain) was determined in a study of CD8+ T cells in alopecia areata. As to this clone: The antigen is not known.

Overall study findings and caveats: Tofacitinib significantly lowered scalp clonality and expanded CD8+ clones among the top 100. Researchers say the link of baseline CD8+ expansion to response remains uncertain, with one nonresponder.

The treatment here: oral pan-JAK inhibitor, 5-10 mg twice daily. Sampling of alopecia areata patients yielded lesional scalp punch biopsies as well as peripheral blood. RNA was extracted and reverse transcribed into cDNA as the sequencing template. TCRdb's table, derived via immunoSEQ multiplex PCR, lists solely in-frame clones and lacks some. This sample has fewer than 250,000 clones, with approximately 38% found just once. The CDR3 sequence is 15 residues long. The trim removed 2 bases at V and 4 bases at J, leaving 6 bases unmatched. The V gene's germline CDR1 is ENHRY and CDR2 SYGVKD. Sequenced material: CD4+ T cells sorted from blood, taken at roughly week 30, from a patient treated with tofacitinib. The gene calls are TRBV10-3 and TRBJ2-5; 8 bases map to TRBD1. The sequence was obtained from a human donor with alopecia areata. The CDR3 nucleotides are TGTGCCATCAGTGAGGGACAGGGCTTATTAGAGACCCAGTACTTC. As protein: CAISEGQGLLETQYF.